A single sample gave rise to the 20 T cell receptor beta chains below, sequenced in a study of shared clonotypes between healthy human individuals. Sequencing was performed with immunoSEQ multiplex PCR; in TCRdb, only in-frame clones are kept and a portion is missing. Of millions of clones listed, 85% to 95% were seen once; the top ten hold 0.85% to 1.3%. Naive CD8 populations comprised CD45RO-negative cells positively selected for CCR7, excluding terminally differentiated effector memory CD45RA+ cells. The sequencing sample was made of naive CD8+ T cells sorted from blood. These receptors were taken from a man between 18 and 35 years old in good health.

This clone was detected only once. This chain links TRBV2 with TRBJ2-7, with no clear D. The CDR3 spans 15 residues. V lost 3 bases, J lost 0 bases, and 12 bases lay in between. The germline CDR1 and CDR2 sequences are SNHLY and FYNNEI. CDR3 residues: CASSDPPGGSYEQYF. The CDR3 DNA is TGTGCCAGCAGTGATCCCCCCGGCGGCTCCTACGAGCAGTACTTC.

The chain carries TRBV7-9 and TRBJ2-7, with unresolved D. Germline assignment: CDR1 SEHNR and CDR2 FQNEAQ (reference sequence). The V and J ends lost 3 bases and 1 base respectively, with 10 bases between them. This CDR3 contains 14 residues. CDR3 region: CASSFGGNSYEQYF. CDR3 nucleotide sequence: TGTGCCAGCAGCTTTGGCGGAAATTCCTACGAGCAGTACTTC.

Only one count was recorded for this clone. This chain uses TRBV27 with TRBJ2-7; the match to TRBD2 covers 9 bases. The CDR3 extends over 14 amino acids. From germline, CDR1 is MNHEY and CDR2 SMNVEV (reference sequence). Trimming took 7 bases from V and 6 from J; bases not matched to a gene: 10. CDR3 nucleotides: TGTGCCAGCACCTGGGTAGCGGGAGAGAGCGAGCAGTACTTC. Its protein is CASTWVAGESEQYF.

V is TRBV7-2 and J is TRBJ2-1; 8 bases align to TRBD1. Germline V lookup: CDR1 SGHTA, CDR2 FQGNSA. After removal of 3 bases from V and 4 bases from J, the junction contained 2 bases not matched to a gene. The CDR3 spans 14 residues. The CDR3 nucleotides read TGTGCCAGCAGCTTTCAGGGGGCTTACAATGAGCAGTTCTTC. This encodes CASSFQGAYNEQFF.

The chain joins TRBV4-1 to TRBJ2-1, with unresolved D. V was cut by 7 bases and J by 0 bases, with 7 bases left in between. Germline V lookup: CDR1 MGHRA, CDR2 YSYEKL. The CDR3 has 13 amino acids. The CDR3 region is CASTSPSYNEQFF. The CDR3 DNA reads TGCGCCAGCACCAGTCCCTCCTACAATGAGCAGTTCTTC.

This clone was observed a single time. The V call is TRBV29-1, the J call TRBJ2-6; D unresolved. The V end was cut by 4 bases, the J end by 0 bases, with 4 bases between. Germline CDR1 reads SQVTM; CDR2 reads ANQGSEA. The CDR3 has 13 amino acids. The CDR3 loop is CSVVVSGANVLTF. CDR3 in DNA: TGCAGCGTTGTGGTCTCTGGGGCCAACGTCCTGACTTTC.

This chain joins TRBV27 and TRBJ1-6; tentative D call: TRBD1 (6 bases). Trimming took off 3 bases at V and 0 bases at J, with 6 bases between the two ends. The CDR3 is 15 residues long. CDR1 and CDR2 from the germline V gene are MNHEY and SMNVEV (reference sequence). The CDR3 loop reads CASSLGASYNSPLHF. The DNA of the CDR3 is TGTGCCAGCAGTTTGGGGGCCTCCTATAATTCACCCCTCCACTTT.

The CDR3 sequence: CAWGDSQGQPQHF. The CDR3, as DNA: TGTGCCTGGGGGGACAGCCAGGGGCAGCCCCAGCATTTT. The chain links TRBV30 to TRBJ1-5; TRBD1 agrees at 7 bases. Germline V lookup: CDR1 GTSNPN, CDR2 SVGIG (reference sequence). CDR3 size: 13 residues. V trimming: 5 bases; J trimming: 7 bases; junction bases outside the gene matches: 8.

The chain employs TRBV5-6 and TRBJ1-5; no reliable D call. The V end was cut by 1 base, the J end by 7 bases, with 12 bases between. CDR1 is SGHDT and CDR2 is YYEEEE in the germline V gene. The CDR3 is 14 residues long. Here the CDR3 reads CASSLYMSYQPQHF. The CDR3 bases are TGTGCCAGCAGCTTGTATATGAGTTACCAGCCCCAGCATTTT.

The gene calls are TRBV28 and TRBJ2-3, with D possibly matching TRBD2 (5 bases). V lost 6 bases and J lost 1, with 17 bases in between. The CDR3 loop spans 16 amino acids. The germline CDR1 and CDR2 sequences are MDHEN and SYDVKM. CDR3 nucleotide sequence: TGTGCCAGCAGCTCCCCTACTAGGGTAGGCACAGATACGCAGTATTTT. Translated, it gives CASSSPTRVGTDTQYF.

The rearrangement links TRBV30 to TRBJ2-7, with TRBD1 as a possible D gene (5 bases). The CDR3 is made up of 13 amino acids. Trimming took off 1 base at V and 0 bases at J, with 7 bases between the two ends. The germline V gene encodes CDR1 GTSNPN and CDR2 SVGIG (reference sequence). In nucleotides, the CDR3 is TGTGCCTGGAGTGACAGGATCTCCTACGAGCAGTACTTC. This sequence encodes CAWSDRISYEQYF. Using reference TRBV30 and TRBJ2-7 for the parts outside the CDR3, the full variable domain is SQTIHQWPATLVQPVGSPLSLECTVEGTSNPNLYWYRQAAGRGLQLLFYSVGIGQISSEVPQNLSASRPQDRQFILSSKKLLLSDSGFYLCAWSDRISYEQYFGPGTRLTVT.

The chain's CDR3 is CASFGMWTSGTYEQYF. CDR3 bases: TGTGCCAGCTTTGGTATGTGGACTAGCGGAACGTACGAGCAGTACTTC. The J gene is TRBJ2-7, the V gene TRBV2; 10 nucleotides line up with TRBD2. Germline CDR1 reads SNHLY; CDR2 reads FYNNEI. This CDR3 has 16 residues. After removal of 8 bases from V and 4 bases from J, the junction contained 14 bases not matched to a gene.

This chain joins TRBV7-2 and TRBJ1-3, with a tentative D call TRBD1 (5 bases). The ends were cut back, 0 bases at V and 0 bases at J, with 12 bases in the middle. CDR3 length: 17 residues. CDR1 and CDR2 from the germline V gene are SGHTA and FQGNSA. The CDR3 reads CASSLASGGFSGNTIYF. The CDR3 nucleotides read TGTGCCAGCAGCTTAGCAAGCGGGGGTTTCTCTGGAAACACCATATATTTT. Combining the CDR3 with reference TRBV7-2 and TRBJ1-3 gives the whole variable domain GAGVSQSPSNKVTEKGKDVELRCDPISGHTALYWYRQSLGQGLEFLIYFQGNSAPDKSGLPSDRFSAERTGGSVSTLTIQRTQQEDSAVYLCASSLASGGFSGNTIYFGEGSWLTVV.

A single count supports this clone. CDR3 loop: CASSLDPGTGESNEQFF. The CDR3 DNA reads TGTGCCAGCAGCCTGGACCCCGGGACAGGGGAGTCCAATGAGCAGTTCTTC. The chain carries TRBV5-4 and TRBJ2-1, with 10 bases that match TRBD1. The V gene's germline CDR1 is SGHNT and CDR2 YYREEE (reference sequence). With 4 bases clipped from V and 6 bases from J, the junction kept 13 bases outside the gene matches. The CDR3 is 17 residues long.

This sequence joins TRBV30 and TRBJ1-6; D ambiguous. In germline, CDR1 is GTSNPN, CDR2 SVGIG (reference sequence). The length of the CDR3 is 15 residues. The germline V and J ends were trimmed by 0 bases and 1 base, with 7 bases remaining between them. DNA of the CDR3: TGTGCCTGGAGTGTAATGTGGTCCTATAATTCACCCCTCCACTTT. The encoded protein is CAWSVMWSYNSPLHF.

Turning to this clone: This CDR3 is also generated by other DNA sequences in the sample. The CDR3 is CASSIGGQGSYEQYF. In DNA form, the CDR3 reads TGTGCCAGTAGTATAGGGGGCCAGGGCAGCTACGAGCAGTACTTC. J is TRBJ2-7 and V is TRBV19; D may be TRBD1 (5 bases). CDR3 size: 15 residues. V lost 1 base and J 3 bases, leaving 13 bases between the germline ends. The germline CDR1 and CDR2 sequences are LNHDA and SQIVND (reference sequence).

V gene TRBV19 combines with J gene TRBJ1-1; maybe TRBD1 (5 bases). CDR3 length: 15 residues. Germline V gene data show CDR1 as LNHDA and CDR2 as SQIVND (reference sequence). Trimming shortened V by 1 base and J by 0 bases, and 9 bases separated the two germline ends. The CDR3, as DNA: TGTGCCAGTAGTATAGTGGCGGGGGTGAACACTGAAGCTTTCTTT. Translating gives CASSIVAGVNTEAFF.

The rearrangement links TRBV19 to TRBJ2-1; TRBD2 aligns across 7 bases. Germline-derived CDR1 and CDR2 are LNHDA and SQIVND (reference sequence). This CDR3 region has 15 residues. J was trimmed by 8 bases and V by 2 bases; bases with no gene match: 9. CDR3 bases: TGTGCCAGTAGTATAATGTGGGGGGGTTTCTATGAGCAGTTCTTC. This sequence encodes CASSIMWGGFYEQFF.

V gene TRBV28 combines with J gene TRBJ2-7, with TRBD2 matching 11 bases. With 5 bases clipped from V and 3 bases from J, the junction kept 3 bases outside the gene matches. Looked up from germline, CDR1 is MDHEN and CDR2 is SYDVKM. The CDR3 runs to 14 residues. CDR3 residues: CASSLAGGRYEQYF. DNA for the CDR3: TGTGCCAGCAGTCTAGCGGGGGGCCGCTACGAGCAGTACTTC.

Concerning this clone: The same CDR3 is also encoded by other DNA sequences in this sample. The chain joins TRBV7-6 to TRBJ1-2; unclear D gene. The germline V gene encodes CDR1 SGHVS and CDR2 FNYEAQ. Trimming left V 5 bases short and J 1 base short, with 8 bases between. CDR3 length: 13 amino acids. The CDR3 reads CASSLGVNYGYTF. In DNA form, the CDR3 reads TGTGCCAGCAGCCTTGGGGTTAACTATGGCTACACCTTC.